This is a list of T cell receptor beta chains from one sample in a study of shared clonotypes between healthy human individuals. Generated by immunoSEQ multiplex PCR, the TCRdb table keeps only in-frame clones and is missing some. The sample carries just over 2,000,000 clones, 85% to 95% recorded once. The material sequenced was naive CD4+ T cells sorted from blood. The receptors stem from a man between 18 and 29 years old in good health. The CDR3 runs from the conserved cysteine through the conserved F or W.

V gene	J gene	CDR3 protein
TRBV23-1	TRBJ2-7	CASRPKGTGFRLIYEQYF
TRBV5-1	TRBJ2-2	CASSLGGRIGELFF
TRBV28	TRBJ2-7	CASSTGQVPYEQYF
TRBV5-6	TRBJ1-5	CASSLGTGNQPQHF
TRBV5-4	TRBJ1-2	CASSFDRRTNYGYTF
TRBV2	TRBJ1-5	CASSPGGQPQHF
TRBV5-1	TRBJ2-3	CASGYTGGVPDTQYF
TRBV7-9	TRBJ1-1	CASSLSLDREAFF
TRBV2	TRBJ1-1	CASTPDLNTEAFF
TRBV4-3	TRBJ1-3	CASSQGSGGGGNTIYF
TRBV19	TRBJ1-2	CASSTQLPGPVHGYTF
TRBV10-3	TRBJ2-5	CAISGGERGKETQYF
TRBV9	TRBJ2-5	CASSARGGRETQYF
TRBV5-1	TRBJ2-2	CASSRDGPYNAGELFF
TRBV7-2	TRBJ2-3	CASSLKGGATDTQYF
TRBV6-6	TRBJ1-2	CASSYGAEGGYTF
TRBV29-1	TRBJ2-5	CSVPGVGLSVSQYF
TRBV6-5	TRBJ1-2	CASRQTDHYGYTF
TRBV6-5	TRBJ1-2	CASRSGGRNGYTF
TRBV2	TRBJ2-7	CASSDDSRYEQYF
TRBV15	TRBJ2-1	CATSRVKNEQFF
TRBV9	TRBJ1-3	CASSVEGLTAGNTIYF
TRBV5-1	TRBJ2-7	CASSLPMAYEQYF
TRBV7-2	TRBJ1-1	CASSPRVKNTEAFF
TRBV5-4	TRBJ2-3	CASSLARGAQIDTQYF
TRBV6-1	TRBJ1-2	CASNPGQVVGYTF
TRBV18	TRBJ1-1	CASSPVENTEAFF
TRBV30	TRBJ2-2	CAGPGVSAGGRNTGELFF
TRBV9	TRBJ2-5	CASSVWASGGALETQYF
TRBV7-2	TRBJ2-2	CASSSPSGRNTGELFF
TRBV10-3	TRBJ2-1	CAISERPENEQFF
TRBV5-1	TRBJ2-6	CASSLDSGPGANVLTF
TRBV18	TRBJ2-7	CASSPIVPYEQYF
TRBV7-3	TRBJ2-1	CASSLLGGASYNEQFF
TRBV7-2	TRBJ2-2	CASGQNTGELFF
TRBV5-1	TRBJ1-4	CASSLGSSGTNEKLFF
TRBV5-1	TRBJ2-2	CASSLVQPANTGELFF
TRBV9	TRBJ2-7	CASSVSSSGSYEQYF
TRBV7-2	TRBJ1-3	CASSYDRDYSGNTIYF
TRBV7-8	TRBJ2-1	CASSMPDEQFF
TRBV5-5	TRBJ2-1	CASSLVSMRQEEFF
TRBV15	TRBJ1-5	CATSVERSNQPQHF
TRBV30	TRBJ2-5	CAWTQPGLGGTQYF
TRBV7-9	TRBJ1-3	CASSPDRIEGNTIYF
TRBV5-6	TRBJ2-7	CASSLGQVWGDEQYF
TRBV30	TRBJ1-2	CAGAGGTYGYTF
TRBV9	TRBJ2-1	CASSVGGTSYNEQFF
TRBV7-9	TRBJ2-7	CASSLPIGTSGYEQYF
TRBV7-2	TRBJ2-1	CASSLGAVSYNEQFF
TRBV25-1	TRBJ2-7	CASSSRDPEVYF
TRBV27	TRBJ2-1	CASTPGVGNEEFF